These 28 T cell receptor beta chains came from one sample sequenced in a study of cytomegalovirus exposure and HLA in healthy donors. The PCR ran on 60 Vbeta and 13 Jbeta primers. Assay used: immunoSEQ multiplex PCR; TCRdb lists only in-frame clones, some missing. This repertoire shows roughly 150,000 clones, about 80% found once; its top ten account for approximately 9.8%. The sequenced sample consisted of PBMCs. The receptors here all came from a young man in good health and CMV-seropositive.

The chain carries TRBV10-2 and TRBJ1-5; TRBD1 matches 8 bases. This CDR3 contains 15 residues. V shed 2 bases and J 9 bases; nucleotides not matched to a gene: 9. Per germline, CDR1 WSHSY and CDR2 SAAADI. CDR3: CASSEAHRGGWPQHF. CDR3 in DNA: TGCGCCAGCAGTGAGGCACACAGGGGGGGGTGGCCCCAGCATTTT.

This rearrangement joins TRBV5-1 to TRBJ2-7; a weak D match, TRBD1 (5 bases). CDR3 length: 14 amino acids. Germline-derived CDR1 and CDR2 are SGHRS and YFSETQ. The V end lost 1 base, the J end lost 3 bases, and 11 bases lay between the germline ends. CDR3 nucleotides: TGCGCCAGCAGCTTGCTCGCGACAGACTACGAGCAGTACTTC. Translated, it gives CASSLLATDYEQYF.

This chain joins TRBV27 and TRBJ1-1; the D is unclear. Germline loops: CDR1 MNHEY, CDR2 SMNVEV (reference sequence). Trimming took off 3 bases at V and 1 base at J, with 6 bases between the two ends. CDR3 size: 13 residues. The CDR3 bases are TGTGCCAGCAGTTTCGGTTCGAACACTGAAGCTTTCTTT. It specifies CASSFGSNTEAFF.

This chain connects TRBV6-1 to TRBJ2-7; D is unclear. CDR1 and CDR2 from the germline V gene are MNHNS and SASEGT. The CDR3 extends over 12 amino acids. Trimming cost V 5 bases and J 3 bases, with 8 bases left between them. The CDR3 DNA sequence: TGTGCCAGCAGTATAGAGTACTACGAGCAGTACTTC. As protein: CASSIEYYEQYF.

This clone turned up a few times. The rearrangement joins TRBV7-2 to TRBJ1-1; D possibly corresponds to TRBD1 (6 bases). From germline, CDR1 is SGHTA and CDR2 FQGNSA. The CDR3 contains 13 residues. Trimming took off 5 bases at V and 5 bases at J, with 12 bases between the two ends. This CDR3 reads CASSISTGTEAFF. The CDR3 DNA reads as TGTGCCAGCAGCATATCAACAGGGACTGAAGCTTTCTTT.

In this sample, this clone turned up once. The rearrangement links TRBV5-1 to TRBJ2-7; 7 nucleotides agree with TRBD1. Germline-derived CDR1 and CDR2 are SGHRS and YFSETQ. The J segment lost 3 bases and the V segment lost 4 bases, leaving 10 bases of the junction unmatched. The CDR3 loop spans 15 amino acids. This CDR3 reads CASSTVTGIDYEQYF. The CDR3 nucleotides are TGCGCCAGCAGCACCGTGACAGGGATCGACTACGAGCAGTACTTC.

V and J are TRBV14 and TRBJ1-2, with a tentative D call TRBD1 (5 bases). Trimming removed 1 base from V and 2 bases from J, with 5 bases in between. The CDR3 length is 13 residues. The V gene's germline CDR1 is SGHDN and CDR2 FVKESK. CDR3 nucleotides: TGTGCCAGCAGCCAAGGGACAAACTATGGCTACACCTTC. Translating it yields CASSQGTNYGYTF.

The chain is built from TRBV7-8 and TRBJ1-2; TRBD1 aligns across 8 bases. The CDR3 length is 14 residues. Germline V lookup: CDR1 SGHVS, CDR2 FQNEAQ. V lost 4 bases and J lost 4; bases outside the gene matches: 5. DNA of the CDR3: TGTGCCAGCAGCTCGCTGACAGGGGCCTATGGCTACACCTTC. This codes for CASSSLTGAYGYTF.

The chain employs TRBV29-1 and TRBJ1-5, with D unclear. This CDR3 comprises 12 residues. The germline gives CDR1 SQVTM, CDR2 ANQGSEA. V shed 4 bases and J shed 3 bases, with 7 bases lying between them. The CDR3 nucleotides read TGCAGCGTTGGTGGACTCAATCAGCCCCAGCATTTT. Its translation: CSVGGLNQPQHF.

A single count supports this clone. The V and J genes are TRBV7-6 and TRBJ1-2, with D possibly TRBD1 on 6 matching bases. Looked up from germline, CDR1 is SGHVS and CDR2 is FNYEAQ. The CDR3 runs to 15 residues. V shed 5 bases and J shed 1 base, with 14 bases lying between them. CDR3 protein: CASSPIGGDNYGYTF. CDR3 DNA sequence: TGTGCCAGCAGCCCTATAGGGGGGGATAACTATGGCTACACCTTC.

The CDR3 protein is CASSLGGGAYSGNTIYF. In DNA, the CDR3 is TGTGCCAGCAGCTTGGGGGGAGGGGCGTACTCTGGAAACACCATATATTTT. This sequence joins TRBV5-6 and TRBJ1-3; D possibly corresponds to TRBD1 (5 bases). V was cut by 0 bases and J by 0 bases, with 13 bases left in between. Germline V gene lookup returns CDR1 SGHDT and CDR2 YYEEEE. CDR3 length: 17 residues.

The rearrangement links TRBV11-2 to TRBJ1-4; a weak D match, TRBD1 (5 bases). This CDR3 spans 14 amino acids. Germline CDR1 is SGHAT and CDR2 is FQNNGV. The V end was cut by 3 bases, the J end by 7 bases, with 12 bases between. CDR3 sequence (DNA): TGTGCCAGCAGCTTGGGAAGGGGCTTTGAAAAACTGTTTTTT. It is translated as CASSLGRGFEKLFF.

The V gene is TRBV11-1, the J gene TRBJ2-1; 8 nucleotides line up with TRBD2. Trimming took 4 bases from V and 1 from J; bases not matched to a gene: 6. CDR3 length: 16 amino acids. Germline V gene data show CDR1 as SGHAT and CDR2 as FQDESV (reference sequence). CDR3 nucleotide sequence: TGTGCCAGCAGCTCGTATAGCGGGGTATCCTACAATGAGCAGTTCTTC. This sequence encodes CASSSYSGVSYNEQFF. Complete variable domain (other parts from reference TRBV11-1 and TRBJ2-1): EAEVAQSPRYKITEKSQAVAFWCDPISGHATLYWYRQILGQGPELLVQFQDESVVDDSQLPKDRFSAERLKGVDSTLKIQPAELGDSAMYLCASSSYSGVSYNEQFFGPGTRLTVL.

V is TRBV19 and J is TRBJ1-1; D might be TRBD1 (5 bases). Germline V gene sequence: CDR1 LNHDA, CDR2 SQIVND (reference sequence). V was cut by 11 bases and J by 3 bases, with 16 bases left in between. The CDR3 contains 13 residues. The CDR3 bases are TGTGCCTCAAGGGGCGAGCGGGACACTGAAGCTTTCTTT. Translating gives CASRGERDTEAFF.

This chain links TRBV5-4 with TRBJ2-1, with 11 bases aligning to TRBD2. CDR1 is SGHNT and CDR2 is YYREEE in the germline V gene (reference sequence). The junction had 6 bases not matched to a gene; V was cut back by 4 bases and J by 3 bases. The CDR3 has 16 residues. This chain's CDR3 is CASSPDGTSGYNEQFF. CDR3 coding DNA: TGTGCCAGCAGCCCGGACGGGACTAGCGGCTACAATGAGCAGTTCTTC. Filled out from reference TRBV5-4 and TRBJ2-1, the complete variable domain reads ETGVTQSPTHLIKTRGQQVTLRCSSQSGHNTVSWYQQALGQGPQFIFQYYREEENGRGNFPPRFSGLQFPNYSSELNVNALELDDSALYLCASSPDGTSGYNEQFFGPGTRLTVL.

This chain joins TRBV7-9 and TRBJ2-1; D unclear. V gave up 3 bases and J gave up 2 bases, with 11 bases separating them. The CDR3 is made up of 15 amino acids. Germline V lookup: CDR1 SEHNR, CDR2 FQNEAQ (reference sequence). CDR3 sequence (DNA): TGTGCCAGCAGCTTTGGGCCAAACCCCTACAATGAGCAGTTCTTC. Its protein is CASSFGPNPYNEQFF.

Here the CDR3 reads CASSQEGTVANYGYTF. The DNA of the CDR3 is TGTGCCAGTAGTCAGGAGGGGACGGTAGCTAACTATGGCTACACCTTC. V usage is TRBV19 and J usage is TRBJ1-2; tentatively, D is TRBD1 (5 bases). V was trimmed by 5 bases and J by 0 bases, leaving 16 bases between them. CDR3 length equals 16 residues. CDR1 is LNHDA, CDR2 SQIVND, per germline (reference sequence).

This clone has only a few counts. The chain joins TRBV5-1 to TRBJ1-1; 8 nucleotides match TRBD1. CDR3 size: 16 residues. Germline V gene data show CDR1 as SGHRS and CDR2 as YFSETQ. V trimming: 0 bases; J trimming: 5 bases; junction bases outside the gene matches: 9. CDR3 nucleotide sequence: TGCGCCAGCAGCTTGGGGACCACAGGGGGGGGGACTGAAGCTTTCTTT. It codes for CASSLGTTGGGTEAFF.

The chain recombines TRBV6-6 with TRBJ2-7, with a possible D match to TRBD1 (6 bases). Germline lookup yields CDR1 MNHNY and CDR2 SVGAGI (reference sequence). V was cut by 6 bases and J by 2 bases, with 11 bases left in between. This CDR3 contains 13 residues. The chain's CDR3 is CASSRGQTYEQYF. In DNA form, the CDR3 reads TGTGCCAGCAGCCGCGGACAGACCTACGAGCAGTACTTC.

The rearrangement links TRBV19 to TRBJ2-5, with D tentatively TRBD1 (5 bases). The CDR3 consists of 14 residues. From germline, CDR1 is LNHDA and CDR2 SQIVND (reference sequence). The germline V and J ends were trimmed by 10 bases and 2 bases, with 17 bases remaining between them. In nucleotides, the CDR3 is TGTGCCACCGCCGGGTTAGGGGTACAAGAGACCCAGTACTTC. As protein: CATAGLGVQETQYF.

The gene calls are TRBV4-3 and TRBJ2-2; TRBD1 might be the D (5 bases). The CDR3 consists of 17 residues. Germline CDR1 and CDR2: LGHNA and YSLEER. Deletions cut 3 bases from V and 8 bases from J, with 22 bases between. CDR3 nucleotide sequence: TGCGCCAGCAGCCAGATAGGGGCTTATCGATTGAGAGGGGAGCTGTTTTTT. Translation gives CASSQIGAYRLRGELFF.

This chain connects TRBV9 to TRBJ2-7, with 8 bases fitting TRBD1. J lost 6 bases, V lost 0 bases, and 2 bases had no gene match. Germline V gives CDR1 SGDLS, CDR2 YYNGEE. This CDR3 has 13 residues. CDR3 region: CASSVGTGREQYF. As DNA, the CDR3 is TGTGCCAGCAGCGTAGGGACAGGGCGCGAGCAGTACTTC.

This clone was recorded a few times. The chain is built from TRBV6-5 and TRBJ1-1; D remains unclear. In germline, CDR1 is MNHEY, CDR2 SVGAGI. The CDR3 totals 14 residues. With 2 bases removed from V and 0 bases from J, the gap between germline ends came to 7 bases. This CDR3 reads CASSYLGVNTEAFF. CDR3 coding DNA: TGTGCCAGCAGTTACCTCGGGGTGAACACTGAAGCTTTCTTT.

V is TRBV6-1 and J is TRBJ2-1, with 10 bases identical to TRBD2. Losses at the gene ends were 2 bases for V and 5 bases for J; bases not matched to a gene: 27. In germline, CDR1 is MNHNS, CDR2 SASEGT. This CDR3 is 23 amino acids long. In DNA, the CDR3 is TGTGCCAGCAGTGAACAAAGGGGGGGCTCTAGCGGGAGCTATACGAGGGCGCACAATGAGCAGTTCTTC. This sequence encodes CASSEQRGGSSGSYTRAHNEQFF.

The chain employs TRBV5-4 and TRBJ2-7; 7 bases are shared with TRBD1. The CDR3 has 13 residues. From germline, CDR1 is SGHNT and CDR2 YYREEE (reference sequence). The junction had 4 bases not matched to a gene; V was cut back by 4 bases and J by 3 bases. In nucleotides, the CDR3 is TGTGCCAGCAGCGTGGGACAGTACTACGAGCAGTACTTC. Amino acids: CASSVGQYYEQYF.

J is TRBJ2-2 and V is TRBV25-1, with D possibly matching TRBD2 (5 bases). Germline CDR1 and CDR2: MGHDK and SYGVNS. Trimming shortened V by 3 bases and J by 4 bases, and 12 bases separated the two germline ends. This CDR3 is 15 amino acids long. The CDR3 DNA sequence: TGTGCCAGCAGTGATTCCGGGATCCTCACCGGGGAGCTGTTTTTT. Protein product: CASSDSGILTGELFF.

This chain links TRBV4-1 with TRBJ2-1, with 12 bases aligning to TRBD2. Unmatched junction bases numbered 9, after V lost 4 bases and J lost 8 bases. The CDR3 length is 16 residues. From germline, CDR1 is MGHRA and CDR2 YSYEKL. The CDR3 here is CASSPGRLAGDYEQFF. DNA of the CDR3: TGCGCCAGCAGCCCTGGCCGACTAGCGGGAGACTATGAGCAGTTCTTC.

The chain couples TRBV11-2 to TRBJ1-5; D is uncertain. Trimming removed 0 bases from V and 6 bases from J, with 9 bases in between. The CDR3 sequence is 14 residues long. Looked up from germline, CDR1 is SGHAT and CDR2 is FQNNGV. CDR3 DNA sequence: TGTGCCAGCAGCTTAGATCTAGTGGGTCAGCCCCAGCATTTT. It encodes CASSLDLVGQPQHF.